The 17 T cell receptor beta chains given below trace back to one sample, sequenced in a study of blood T cell repertoires in COVID-19. Only in-frame clones appear in the TCRdb table, and some are missing; sequencing was by immunoSEQ multiplex PCR. The profile covers fewer than 110,000 clones, with 87% appearing a single time and about 6.3% taken by the ten largest. The material sequenced was peripheral blood. The receptors stem from a human donor in a cohort sampled during active COVID-19.

The rearrangement links TRBV7-2 to TRBJ2-1; 8 nucleotides line up with TRBD2. Germline assignment: CDR1 SGHTA and CDR2 FQGNSA. The CDR3 consists of 17 residues. The junction had 9 bases not matched to a gene; V was cut back by 1 base and J by 4 bases. The chain's CDR3 is CASSLDGKAGGYNEQFF. CDR3 bases: TGTGCCAGCAGCTTAGACGGTAAGGCGGGGGGTTACAATGAGCAGTTCTTC.

This rearrangement joins TRBV28 to TRBJ1-5; D may be TRBD1 (6 bases). Germline V gene lookup returns CDR1 MDHEN and CDR2 SYDVKM. Trimming removed 1 base at V and 0 bases at J, with 13 bases between. This CDR3 comprises 17 residues. The CDR3 is CASSLFTGQNSNQPQHF. The CDR3 coding sequence is TGTGCCAGCAGTTTATTTACCGGACAGAATAGCAATCAGCCCCAGCATTTT.

This clone has just a few counts. This chain uses TRBV5-4 with TRBJ2-1; perhaps TRBD1 as D (6 bases). The V and J ends lost 3 bases and 0 bases respectively, with 7 bases between them. The CDR3 sequence is 14 residues long. The germline gives CDR1 SGHNT, CDR2 YYREEE (reference sequence). The CDR3 DNA follows: TGTGCCAGCAGCTGGGACACCTCCTACAATGAGCAGTTCTTC. It codes for CASSWDTSYNEQFF.

V and J are TRBV7-3 and TRBJ2-2, with 13 nucleotides matching TRBD2. The V and J ends lost 4 bases and 6 bases, in that order; junction bases with no gene match: 5. The CDR3 is 16 residues long. CDR1 is SGHTA, CDR2 FQGTGA, per germline. CDR3 region: CASSSPGLAGSGELFF. The CDR3 coding sequence is TGTGCCAGCAGCTCTCCGGGACTAGCGGGGTCCGGGGAGCTGTTTTTT.

This chain uses TRBV7-9 with TRBJ2-7, with 11 bases matching TRBD2. The CDR3 sequence is 18 residues long. The V gene's germline CDR1 is SEHNR and CDR2 FQNEAQ (reference sequence). Trimming cost V 4 bases and J 1 base; bases outside gene matches: 12. CDR3 coding DNA: TGTGCCAGCAGCTCCACGATTATAACTAGCGGGGGTTCCTACGAGCAGTACTTC. Its protein product is CASSSTIITSGGSYEQYF. Based on the CDR3 plus reference TRBV7-9 and TRBJ2-7, the full variable domain is DTGVSQNPRHKITKRGQNVTFRCDPISEHNRLYWYRQTLGQGPEFLTYFQNEAQLEKSRLLSDRFSAERPKGSFSTLEIQRTEQGDSAMYLCASSSTIITSGGSYEQYFGPGTRLTVT.

The chain has TRBV23-1 and TRBJ2-1; 7 nucleotides agree with TRBD2. TRBV23-1 is reported as an ORF; its role is uncertain. The CDR3 has 20 amino acids. V dropped 8 bases and J dropped 0; count of bases not matched to a gene: 22. The CDR3 sequence: CASAIWPGLRNLSSYNEQFF. In DNA, the CDR3 is TGCGCCAGCGCGATCTGGCCGGGACTAAGGAATTTGAGCTCCTACAATGAGCAGTTCTTC.

The chain has TRBV12-3 or TRBV12-4 and TRBJ2-1, with D uncertain. The V end was cut by 2 bases, the J end by 4 bases, with 6 bases between. The CDR3 is 13 residues long. The CDR3 loop is CASSLTEYNEQFF. The DNA for the CDR3 is TGTGCCAGCAGTTTAACAGAATACAATGAGCAGTTCTTC.

This rearrangement joins TRBV7-8 to TRBJ1-5; tentatively, D is TRBD1 (5 bases). This CDR3 has 13 residues. The germline gives CDR1 SGHVS, CDR2 FQNEAQ. V lost 4 bases to trimming and J lost 11 bases, with 15 bases between them. The CDR3 sequence is CASSSLGAFAQHF. Written as DNA, the CDR3 is TGTGCCAGCAGCTCCTTAGGGGCCTTTGCCCAGCATTTT.

CDR3 in DNA: TGTGCCAGCAGCTTAGGACAGCCCCACTATGGCTACACCTTC. Translated, it gives CASSLGQPHYGYTF. The chain is built from TRBV7-9 and TRBJ1-2; TRBD1 is a possible D gene (5 bases). V was trimmed by 1 base and J by 3 bases, leaving 9 bases between them. In germline, CDR1 is SEHNR, CDR2 FQNEAQ (reference sequence). This CDR3 spans 14 amino acids.

CDR3 region: CASPLGGTQYF. The CDR3 bases are TGCGCCAGCCCCCTGGGGGGTACGCAGTATTTT. This chain uses TRBV4-1 with TRBJ2-3; the D gene is possibly TRBD2 (6 bases). The CDR3 extends over 11 amino acids. V lost 8 bases to trimming and J lost 8 bases, with 11 bases between them. CDR1 is MGHRA and CDR2 is YSYEKL in the germline V gene.

This chain connects TRBV5-1 to TRBJ2-7, with a tentative D call TRBD2 (5 bases). V was trimmed by 0 bases and J by 5 bases, leaving 12 bases between them. Per germline, CDR1 SGHRS and CDR2 YFSETQ. CDR3 length: 14 residues. CDR3 nucleotide sequence: TGCGCCAGCAGCTTGGACTTAGGGAGCCACGAGCAGTACTTC. Residues: CASSLDLGSHEQYF.

This chain joins TRBV2 and TRBJ1-5, with D perhaps TRBD1 (5 bases). The germline V and J ends were trimmed by 4 bases and 6 bases, with 16 bases remaining between them. Germline CDR1 is SNHLY and CDR2 is FYNNEI. The CDR3 totals 15 residues. CDR3 residues: CASSGEGRLGQPQHF. CDR3 nucleotide sequence: TGTGCCAGCAGTGGGGAGGGGCGGTTGGGTCAGCCCCAGCATTTT. Full variable domain (rest looked up from reference TRBV2 and TRBJ1-5): EPEVTQTPSHQVTQMGQEVILRCVPISNHLYFYWYRQILGQKVEFLVSFYNNEISEKSEIFDDQFSVERPDGSNFTLKIRSTKLEDSAMYFCASSGEGRLGQPQHFGDGTRLSIL.

The chain combines TRBV30 with TRBJ1-2; D gene unclear. V dropped 0 bases and J dropped 6 bases, with 11 bases sitting between them. The CDR3 is 13 amino acids. Looked up from germline, CDR1 is GTSNPN and CDR2 is SVGIG (reference sequence). The CDR3 loop reads CAWSVGFKNGYTF. CDR3 nucleotides: TGTGCCTGGAGTGTGGGCTTTAAGAATGGCTACACCTTC.

The chain recombines TRBV7-9 with TRBJ1-2; 8 positions match TRBD1. The CDR3 runs 18 residues. V lost 7 bases and J lost 4; bases outside the gene matches: 20. Germline V gene sequence: CDR1 SEHNR, CDR2 FQNEAQ (reference sequence). The CDR3 DNA reads as TGTGCCAGCACCGATATTTTGGACAGGGCCAATTCTGGCTATGGCTACACCTTC. Translation gives CASTDILDRANSGYGYTF.

The gene calls are TRBV30 and TRBJ2-3, with D perhaps TRBD1 (6 bases). CDR3 length equals 14 residues. CDR1 is GTSNPN, CDR2 SVGIG, per germline (reference sequence). V was shortened by 1 base and J by 2 bases, with 10 bases between the two germline ends. For the CDR3, the DNA is TGTGCCTGGAGTGGGGGGCAAGACACAGATACGCAGTATTTT. It yields the protein CAWSGGQDTDTQYF.

V and J are TRBV9 and TRBJ2-1; TRBD2 might be the D (6 bases). The length of the CDR3 is 12 residues. V was trimmed by 7 bases and J by 7 bases, leaving 12 bases between them. Germline CDR1 reads SGDLS; CDR2 reads YYNGEE. CDR3 coding DNA: TGTGCCAGCGAGGGCGGGACGAATGAGCAGTTCTTC. This translates into CASEGGTNEQFF.

This rearrangement joins TRBV3-1 (or the pseudogene TRBV3-2) to TRBJ1-2; D remains ambiguous. Germline loops: CDR1 LGHDT, CDR2 YNNKEL (reference sequence). The CDR3 contains 12 residues. V lost 0 bases to trimming and J lost 8 bases, with 7 bases between them. For the CDR3, the DNA is TGTGCCAGCAGCCAAGAGTACATGGGCTACACCTTC. It is translated as CASSQEYMGYTF.